The 20 T cell receptor beta chains below all came from one sample that was sequenced in a study of blood T cells in healthy people across ages. Through a sample-barcoded 5' primer and a J-beta primer mix, a second PCR was run for roughly 7 to 12 cycles. TCRdb redid the calling of the 5' RACE reads with MiXCR, one entry per CDR3 protein. The data show hundreds of thousands of distinct CDR3 sequences, 25% to 35% seen once. The sequencing sample was made of blood. The receptor source for this set is a woman older than 75 in good health.

The table lists this clonotype with many counts. This chain connects TRBV7-6 to TRBJ2-3; D possibly corresponds to TRBD2 (6 bases). Trimming removed 5 bases from V and 0 bases from J, with 12 bases in between. The CDR3 is made up of 15 amino acids. Germline V gene data show CDR1 as SGHVS and CDR2 as FNYEAQ. CDR3 sequence: CASSVRGGSTDTQYF. Here the CDR3 DNA reads TGTGCCAGCAGCGTCCGAGGAGGGAGCACAGATACGCAGTATTTT. The entire variable domain, with the rest obtained from reference TRBV7-6 and TRBJ2-3, is as follows: GAGVSQSPRYKVTKRGQDVALRCDPISGHVSLYWYRQALGQGPEFLTYFNYEAQQDKSGLPNDRFSAERPEGSISTLTIQRTEQRDSAMYRCASSVRGGSTDTQYFGPGTRLTVL.

The CDR3 spells CASSDPGLAELDTQYF. CDR3 nucleotides: TGTGCCAGCAGTGACCCGGGACTAGCGGAGTTAGATACGCAGTATTTT. The J gene is TRBJ2-3, the V gene TRBV2, with 11 bases that match TRBD2. Germline values: CDR1 SNHLY, CDR2 FYNNEI. V gave up 3 bases and J gave up 5 bases; unmatched junction bases: 7. The CDR3 is made up of 16 amino acids.

This clonotype was counted ten times or more. The V and J genes are TRBV6-2 or TRBV6-3 and TRBJ2-7; D unclear. The V and J ends lost 6 bases and 9 bases respectively, with 21 bases between them. This CDR3 region has 14 residues. Germline V gene data show CDR1 as MNHEY and CDR2 as SVGEGT. The CDR3 reads CASSSVGFTTGQYF. The CDR3 DNA follows: TGTGCCAGCAGCTCCGTCGGTTTTACCACGGGGCAGTACTTC.

The sample holds many counts of this clonotype. The V gene is TRBV20-1, the J gene TRBJ2-7; maybe TRBD1 (6 bases). This CDR3 region has 16 residues. CDR1 and CDR2 from the germline V gene are DFQATT and SNEGSKA (reference sequence). V lost 0 bases and J 2 bases, leaving 17 bases between the germline ends. The CDR3 here is CSARDPTGRGPYEQYF. The DNA for the CDR3 is TGCAGTGCTAGAGATCCGACCGGCAGGGGCCCCTACGAGCAGTACTTC.

Of note for this clonotype: Germline and junction disagree at one end, which may indicate a read error. The rearrangement links TRBV14 to TRBJ2-7; D call uncertain. This CDR3 has 11 amino acids. Germline CDR1 reads SGHDN; CDR2 reads FVKESK. For the CDR3, the DNA is TGTGCCAGCAGTCTTAACTACGGGCAGTACTTC. It codes for CASSLNYGQYF. The variable domain in full, with the rest retrieved from reference TRBV14 and TRBJ2-7, is EAGVTQFPSHSVIEKGQTVTLRCDPISGHDNLYWYRRVMGKEIKFLLHFVKESKQDESGMPNNRFLAERTGGTYSTLKVQPAELEDSGVYFCASSLNYGQYFGPGTRLTVT.

The chain has TRBV20-1 and TRBJ2-2, with D perhaps TRBD2 (5 bases). The CDR3 contains 15 residues. Germline V gene data show CDR1 as DFQATT and CDR2 as SNEGSKA (reference sequence). V was pared by 2 bases and J by 5 bases, with 15 bases between. The CDR3: CSARTAAGGTGELFF. In nucleotides, the CDR3 is TGCAGTGCTAGAACGGCGGCAGGAGGTACCGGGGAGCTGTTTTTT.

CDR3 sequence (DNA): TGTGCCATCAGTGGCCCCGGGGTGAGCTCCTACGAGCAGTACTTC. This encodes CAISGPGVSSYEQYF. The rearrangement uses TRBV10-3 and TRBJ2-7, with D possibly matching TRBD2 (5 bases). The V gene's germline CDR1 is ENHRY and CDR2 SYGVKD. This CDR3 spans 15 amino acids. Deletions cut 4 bases from V and 0 bases from J, with 13 bases between.

This clonotype was seen once. The rearrangement uses TRBV7-9 and TRBJ2-7; D uncertain. Germline assignment: CDR1 SEHNR and CDR2 FQNEAQ (reference sequence). V lost 5 bases, J lost 3 bases, and 20 bases lay in between. There are 16 residues in the CDR3. CDR3 nucleotides: TGTGCCAGCAGCCCCCTGCCGGAAAGCTCCCTCTACGAGCAGTACTTC. This encodes CASSPLPESSLYEQYF.

The chain carries TRBV7-2 and TRBJ2-7; TRBD2 is a possible D gene (6 bases). The germline CDR1 and CDR2 sequences are SGHTA and FQGNSA. V dropped 3 bases and J dropped 7 bases, with 10 bases sitting between them. The CDR3 has 12 residues. The chain's CDR3 is CASSFSGAEQYF. The CDR3 DNA reads TGTGCCAGCAGCTTCTCGGGAGCGGAGCAGTACTTC.

About this clonotype: This may come from a read error, since a much larger clone is one base off. The chain couples TRBV6-2 or TRBV6-3 to TRBJ2-1, with D unclear. Germline V gives CDR1 MNHEY, CDR2 SVGEGT. The length of the CDR3 is 13 residues. Between the trimmed V and J ends, which lost 8 bases and 4 bases, there was a span of 12 bases. CDR3 coding DNA: TGTGCCAGCGGTTCCGGCTATTACAATGAGCAGTTCTTC. This gives the protein CASGSGYYNEQFF.

The chain joins TRBV2 to TRBJ2-1; TRBD2 aligns across 7 bases. With 5 bases clipped from V and 6 bases from J, the junction kept 10 bases outside the gene matches. This CDR3 comprises 15 residues. Germline V gene lookup returns CDR1 SNHLY and CDR2 FYNNEI. CDR3 protein: CASSTRDYSTNEQFF. The CDR3, as DNA: TGTGCCAGCAGTACCCGGGACTACTCTACCAATGAGCAGTTCTTC.

The J gene is TRBJ2-4, the V gene TRBV5-1; 11 bases map to TRBD2. The last part of the DNA fits TRBJ2-7 better; the J call may be wrong. Looked up from germline, CDR1 is SGHRS and CDR2 is YFSETQ. The CDR3 contains 16 residues. The CDR3 sequence is CASSGLGLAGGYEQYF. CDR3 in DNA: TGCGCCAGCAGCGGGCTGGGGCTAGCGGGGGGTTACGAGCAGTACTTC.

This clonotype was observed a single time. V and J are TRBV5-1 and TRBJ2-1; D is ambiguous. Trimming removed 3 bases from V and 8 bases from J, with 15 bases in between. The CDR3 is 14 residues long. Germline lookup yields CDR1 SGHRS and CDR2 YFSETQ. This CDR3 reads CASSSALGRYEQFF. The DNA of the CDR3 is TGCGCCAGCAGCTCAGCCCTAGGACGCTATGAGCAGTTCTTC.

In the case of this clonotype: This may be a read error, as it is one base from a much larger clone. The V gene is TRBV6-5, the J gene TRBJ2-5, with D perhaps TRBD2 (5 bases). Germline CDR1 is MNHEY and CDR2 is SVGAGI. V was clipped by 5 bases and J by 11 bases, with 24 bases between them. The CDR3 has 15 amino acids. CDR3 residues: CASSPPLATHNEQYF. Here the CDR3 DNA reads TGTGCCAGCAGTCCACCGCTAGCAACCCACAATGAGCAGTACTTC.

This clonotype was counted many times. The chain couples TRBV7-3 to TRBJ2-1, with 9 bases aligning to TRBD2. Germline loops: CDR1 SGHTA, CDR2 FQGTGA. The CDR3 covers 15 residues. Losses at the gene ends were 5 bases for V and 2 bases for J; bases not matched to a gene: 4. CDR3 nucleotides: TGTGCCAGCAGCGCTAGCGGGGCCGCCTACAATGAGCAGTTCTTC. It translates to CASSASGAAYNEQFF.

This clonotype was picked up many times. The V call is TRBV5-1, the J call TRBJ1-2, with 9 bases matching TRBD1. Germline values: CDR1 SGHRS, CDR2 YFSETQ. Trimming cost V 0 bases and J 5 bases; bases outside gene matches: 5. This CDR3 spans 15 amino acids. The CDR3 here is CASSLEQGALYGYTF. The CDR3 nucleotides read TGCGCCAGCAGCTTGGAACAGGGGGCGTTGTATGGCTACACCTTC.

About this clonotype: A much larger clone lies one base from this, so it may be a read error. This chain connects TRBV7-6 to TRBJ2-5; no firm D call. V lost 5 bases and J 11 bases, leaving 18 bases between the germline ends. The CDR3 length is 13 residues. Germline V gives CDR1 SGHVS, CDR2 FNYEAQ. The CDR3 is CASSPAPDKWQYF. CDR3 nucleotide sequence: TGTGCCAGCAGCCCCGCCCCTGATAAATGGCAGTACTTC.

This chain joins TRBV14 and TRBJ1-1; D is perhaps TRBD1 (6 bases). In germline, CDR1 is SGHDN, CDR2 FVKESK. The V and J ends lost 4 bases and 5 bases respectively, with 11 bases between them. The CDR3 runs 13 residues. The CDR3 region is CASSRGTYTEAFF. The CDR3 nucleotides are TGTGCCAGCAGCCGTGGGACATATACTGAAGCTTTCTTT.

This clonotype has a count of ten or more. The chain couples TRBV3-1 to TRBJ2-1; D perhaps matches TRBD1 (6 bases). This CDR3 comprises 17 residues. Per the germline V gene, CDR1 is LGHDT and CDR2 is YNNKEL (reference sequence). V lost 4 bases and J lost 0, with 16 bases in between. CDR3 sequence (DNA): TGTGCCAGCAGCCCCAGGGGTGACCCCGGCTCCTACAATGAGCAGTTCTTC. This encodes CASSPRGDPGSYNEQFF.

This clonotype was seen only once. The chain employs TRBV20-1 and TRBJ1-4, with no clear D. V lost 6 bases and J 7 bases, leaving 15 bases between the germline ends. Looked up from germline, CDR1 is DFQATT and CDR2 is SNEGSKA (reference sequence). This CDR3 has 13 residues. The CDR3 loop is CSAGPGRGEKLFF. Written as DNA, the CDR3 is TGCAGTGCCGGTCCCGGGCGCGGTGAAAAACTGTTTTTT.